These 24 T cell receptor beta chains were sequenced from one sample in a study of blood T cell repertoires in COVID-19. Data came from immunoSEQ multiplex PCR; TCRdb stores just in-frame clones and leaves some out. The table lists 180,000 or so clones, almost 90% of them singletons. Sequencing used peripheral blood. All receptors come from a man in his fifties with acute or convalescent COVID-19.

The chain recombines TRBV3-1 (or the pseudogene TRBV3-2) with TRBJ2-3; D possibly corresponds to TRBD1 (5 bases). V was shortened by 5 bases and J by 1 base, with 16 bases between the two germline ends. The CDR3 is 16 amino acids. Germline-derived CDR1 and CDR2 are LGHDT and YNNKEL (reference sequence). CDR3 sequence (DNA): TGTGCCAGCAGCTTAAGAGTAGGACAACGCACAGATACGCAGTATTTT. Amino acid sequence: CASSLRVGQRTDTQYF.

This chain uses TRBV7-9 with TRBJ2-7, with a possible D match to TRBD2 (6 bases). Trimming left V 0 bases short and J 6 bases short, with 12 bases between. CDR3 length equals 14 residues. The germline V gene has CDR1 SEHNR and CDR2 FQNEAQ (reference sequence). Here the CDR3 reads CASSLASLASEQYF. CDR3 coding DNA: TGTGCCAGCAGCTTAGCTTCACTAGCCTCCGAGCAGTACTTC.

This chain links TRBV27 with TRBJ1-6; D may be TRBD1 (6 bases). V lost 5 bases to trimming and J lost 7 bases, with 12 bases between them. Germline V CDR1 and CDR2: MNHEY, SMNVEV (reference sequence). The CDR3 sequence is 14 residues long. The CDR3 loop reads CASSLQGLNSPLHF. In DNA form, the CDR3 reads TGTGCCAGCAGTCTCCAGGGGTTAAATTCACCCCTCCACTTT.

The rearrangement links TRBV11-2 to TRBJ2-1, with 8 bases that match TRBD2. CDR3 length: 14 amino acids. The germline V gene encodes CDR1 SGHAT and CDR2 FQNNGV. The V and J ends lost 4 bases and 6 bases, in that order; junction bases with no gene match: 5. CDR3 sequence (DNA): TGTGCCAGCAGCTCCCCGGGACTAGTCAATGAGCAGTTCTTC. Its protein is CASSSPGLVNEQFF.

The CDR3 reads CASRRTREGNTEAFF. For the CDR3, the DNA is TGTGCCAGTAGAAGGACCAGGGAGGGGAACACTGAAGCTTTCTTT. This chain uses TRBV6-5 with TRBJ1-1; D is perhaps TRBD1 (5 bases). Trimming took 9 bases from V and 1 from J, leaving 18 bases between them. There are 15 residues in the CDR3. From germline, CDR1 is MNHEY and CDR2 SVGAGI.

The V gene is TRBV28, the J gene TRBJ2-1, with 14 positions matching TRBD2. This CDR3 region has 16 residues. Germline V gene sequence: CDR1 MDHEN, CDR2 SYDVKM. J was trimmed by 6 bases and V by 5 bases; bases with no gene match: 6. The CDR3 DNA reads as TGTGCCAGCAGTCCCCCCGGACTAGCGGGAGGCAATGAGCAGTTCTTC. Translated: CASSPPGLAGGNEQFF.

This clone was observed a single time. This chain links TRBV7-3 with TRBJ2-1, with 10 bases lining up with TRBD1. Per the germline V gene, CDR1 is SGHTA and CDR2 is FQGTGA. The ends lost 5 bases at V and 3 bases at J; junction bases unmatched: 4. The CDR3 totals 15 residues. The CDR3 sequence is CASSEGQGNYNEQFF. CDR3 in DNA: TGTGCCAGCAGCGAGGGACAGGGGAACTACAATGAGCAGTTCTTC.

The chain has TRBV6-5 and TRBJ1-5; TRBD1 is a possible D gene (5 bases). Trimming removed 8 bases from V and 4 bases from J, with 15 bases in between. The CDR3 consists of 14 residues. CDR1 MNHEY and CDR2 SVGAGI come from the germline V gene. CDR3 nucleotides: TGTGCCAGCGGACGCAGGGTGGGAAATCAGCCCCAGCATTTT. Its translation: CASGRRVGNQPQHF.

This clone was seen more than once but under ten times. The gene calls are TRBV5-6 and TRBJ1-2; 8 bases fit TRBD1. J was trimmed by 8 bases and V by 4 bases; bases with no gene match: 10. The CDR3 has 14 residues. Germline V CDR1 and CDR2: SGHDT, YYEEEE. CDR3 sequence (DNA): TGTGCCAGCAGCCCCGACAGGGGCCATGGCGGCTACACCTTC. Its protein product is CASSPDRGHGGYTF.

The rearrangement joins TRBV5-1 to TRBJ2-7, with D possibly matching TRBD2 (6 bases). The CDR3 is 15 amino acids. V was trimmed by 0 bases and J by 5 bases, leaving 15 bases between them. CDR1 SGHRS and CDR2 YFSETQ come from the germline V gene. The CDR3 nucleotides read TGCGCCAGCAGCTTGGTTGCGGGGCAGAGGAACGAGCAGTACTTC. It yields the protein CASSLVAGQRNEQYF.

Only a few counts were recorded for this clone. The V gene is TRBV9, the J gene TRBJ2-1, with TRBD2 as a possible D gene (6 bases). V lost 0 bases and J lost 6, with 16 bases in between. Germline-derived CDR1 and CDR2 are SGDLS and YYNGEE. The CDR3 totals 16 residues. The CDR3 loop is CASSVEVSSVSNEQFF. CDR3 DNA sequence: TGTGCCAGCAGCGTAGAAGTGTCTAGCGTTTCCAATGAGCAGTTCTTC.

V usage is TRBV4-1 and J usage is TRBJ1-3; 8 positions agree with TRBD1. Trimming at V came to 4 bases and at J to 4 bases, leaving 6 bases not matched to a gene. Germline V CDR1 and CDR2: MGHRA, YSYEKL. The CDR3 has 15 residues. The CDR3 region has the DNA TGCGCCAGCAGCCGCCCTGGGGACAGGGGAAACACCATATATTTT. Its protein is CASSRPGDRGNTIYF.

The CDR3 spells CASTAGQTIHSGYTF. The CDR3 bases are TGTGCCAGCACCGCGGGACAGACTATTCATTCTGGCTACACCTTC. V and J are TRBV6-5 and TRBJ1-2, with 7 bases aligning to TRBD1. J gave up 7 bases and V 7 bases, and 15 bases lay outside the gene matches. CDR3 length equals 15 residues. From germline, CDR1 is MNHEY and CDR2 SVGAGI.

The V gene is TRBV6-5, the J gene TRBJ2-2; 10 bases match TRBD2. The CDR3 has 15 residues. J gave up 7 bases and V 6 bases, and 8 bases lay outside the gene matches. The germline V gene has CDR1 MNHEY and CDR2 SVGAGI. The CDR3, as DNA: TGTGCCAGCAGCTTCAGCGGGGGGGCCGGCGGGGAGCTGTTTTTT. This gives the protein CASSFSGGAGGELFF.

The CDR3 nucleotides read TGTGCCAGCAGTGAAGGGGGCCTAGGAATCGGCACCCAGTACTTC. Translating it yields CASSEGGLGIGTQYF. The chain links TRBV2 to TRBJ2-5, with a weak D call TRBD1 (5 bases). In germline, CDR1 is SNHLY, CDR2 FYNNEI. The V end lost 1 base, the J end lost 8 bases, and 17 bases lay between the germline ends. The length of the CDR3 is 15 residues. Variable domain in full (rest from reference TRBV2 and TRBJ2-5): EPEVTQTPSHQVTQMGQEVILRCVPISNHLYFYWYRQILGQKVEFLVSFYNNEISEKSEIFDDQFSVERPDGSNFTLKIRSTKLEDSAMYFCASSEGGLGIGTQYFGPGTRLLVL.

The V and J genes are TRBV27 and TRBJ1-6; the D is unclear. CDR1 is MNHEY and CDR2 is SMNVEV in the germline V gene (reference sequence). V was pared by 2 bases and J by 2 bases, with 4 bases between. This CDR3 is 14 amino acids long. CDR3: CASSLGPYNSPLHF. CDR3 in DNA: TGTGCCAGCAGTTTAGGGCCCTATAATTCACCCCTCCACTTT.

This chain connects TRBV18 to TRBJ1-5; perhaps TRBD1 as D (6 bases). The V end lost 8 bases, the J end lost 0 bases, and 8 bases lay between the germline ends. The CDR3 is 13 residues long. Germline V gene lookup returns CDR1 KGHSH and CDR2 LQKENI. The CDR3 sequence: CASRGGSNQPQHF. Written as DNA, the CDR3 is TGTGCCAGCCGAGGGGGTAGCAATCAGCCCCAGCATTTT.

V usage is TRBV19 and J usage is TRBJ1-2; the match to TRBD1 covers 10 bases. After removal of 4 bases from V and 3 bases from J, the junction contained 11 bases not matched to a gene. The CDR3 sequence is 17 residues long. CDR1 LNHDA and CDR2 SQIVND come from the germline V gene (reference sequence). CDR3 DNA: TGTGCCAGTAGTAACCGCCGAGACAGGGGGCTAGACTATGGCTACACCTTC. It encodes CASSNRRDRGLDYGYTF.

The CDR3 spells CVTHPRQGGVYEQYF. DNA for the CDR3: TGTGTCACCCACCCCCGACAGGGGGGGGTTTACGAGCAGTACTTC. The genes are TRBV19 and TRBJ2-7; 9 nucleotides align to TRBD1. This CDR3 has 15 residues. Germline V gene data show CDR1 as LNHDA and CDR2 as SQIVND (reference sequence).

The chain combines TRBV28 with TRBJ2-7; 7 positions match TRBD1. The CDR3 runs to 13 residues. CDR1 is MDHEN, CDR2 SYDVKM, per germline. J was trimmed by 3 bases and V by 3 bases; bases with no gene match: 2. CDR3 DNA: TGTGCCAGCAGTTTGGGGACAGTCTACGAGCAGTACTTC. This translates into CASSLGTVYEQYF.

This CDR3 reads CASSQYPENTEAFF. The CDR3 bases are TGTGCCAGCAGCCAATACCCAGAGAACACTGAAGCTTTCTTT. This sequence joins TRBV14 and TRBJ1-1; D gene ambiguous. Trimming shortened V by 2 bases and J by 1 base, and 8 bases separated the two germline ends. In germline, CDR1 is SGHDN, CDR2 FVKESK. This CDR3 spans 14 amino acids.

This clone has a handful of counts. V and J are TRBV19 and TRBJ1-6; 9 bases line up with TRBD1. The CDR3 covers 14 residues. V dropped 7 bases and J dropped 8; count of bases not matched to a gene: 6. Germline V gives CDR1 LNHDA, CDR2 SQIVND (reference sequence). The CDR3 is CASNPGTGYSPLHF. Here the CDR3 DNA reads TGTGCCAGTAACCCTGGGACAGGGTATTCACCCCTCCACTTT. Drawing the rest from reference TRBV19 and TRBJ1-6, the complete variable domain is DGGITQSPKYLFRKEGQNVTLSCEQNLNHDAMYWYRQDPGQGLRLIYYSQIVNDFQKGDIAEGYSVSREKKESFPLTVTSAQKNPTAFYLCASNPGTGYSPLHFGNGTRLTVT.

The CDR3 loop reads CATSRGSAGDRGNEQYF. DNA of the CDR3: TGTGCCACCAGCAGAGGATCAGCGGGGGACAGGGGTAACGAGCAGTACTTC. The V gene is TRBV15, the J gene TRBJ2-7, with 10 bases matching TRBD1. With V trimmed by 1 base and J by 5 bases, 11 bases remained unmatched. This CDR3 contains 17 residues. CDR1 and CDR2 (germline): LNHNV, YYDKDF (reference sequence).

The gene calls are TRBV28 and TRBJ1-2; the D is unclear. The CDR3 contains 11 residues. Trimming removed 7 bases from V and 8 bases from J, with 11 bases in between. CDR1 and CDR2 (germline): MDHEN, SYDVKM. The CDR3 is CASMDGEGYTF. CDR3 sequence (DNA): TGTGCCAGCATGGACGGGGAGGGCTACACCTTC.